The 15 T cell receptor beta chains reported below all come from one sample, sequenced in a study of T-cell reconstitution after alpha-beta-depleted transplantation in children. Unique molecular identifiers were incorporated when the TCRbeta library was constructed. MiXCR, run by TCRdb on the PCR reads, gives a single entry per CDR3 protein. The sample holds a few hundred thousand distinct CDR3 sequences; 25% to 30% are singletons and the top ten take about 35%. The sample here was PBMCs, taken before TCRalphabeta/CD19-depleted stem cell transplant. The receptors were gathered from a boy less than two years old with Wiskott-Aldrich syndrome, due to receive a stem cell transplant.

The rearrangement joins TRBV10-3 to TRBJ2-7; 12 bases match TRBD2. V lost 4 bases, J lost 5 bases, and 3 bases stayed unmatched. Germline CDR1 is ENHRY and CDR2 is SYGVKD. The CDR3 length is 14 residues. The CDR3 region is CAISGTSGADEQYF. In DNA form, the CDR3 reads TGTGCCATCAGTGGGACTAGCGGGGCAGACGAGCAGTACTTC.

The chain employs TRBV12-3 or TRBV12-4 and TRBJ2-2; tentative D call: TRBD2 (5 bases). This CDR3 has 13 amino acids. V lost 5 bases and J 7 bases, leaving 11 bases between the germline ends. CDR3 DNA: TGTGCCAGCAGTGTCCTCGGGAACGGGGAGCTGTTTTTT. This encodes CASSVLGNGELFF.

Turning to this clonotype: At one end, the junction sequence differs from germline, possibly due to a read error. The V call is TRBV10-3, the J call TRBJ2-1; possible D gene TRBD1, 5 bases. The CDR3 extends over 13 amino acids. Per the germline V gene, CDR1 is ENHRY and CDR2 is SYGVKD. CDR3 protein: CAISLQAYNERFF. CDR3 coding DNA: TGTGCCATCAGTCTACAGGCCTACAATGAGCGGTTCTTC.

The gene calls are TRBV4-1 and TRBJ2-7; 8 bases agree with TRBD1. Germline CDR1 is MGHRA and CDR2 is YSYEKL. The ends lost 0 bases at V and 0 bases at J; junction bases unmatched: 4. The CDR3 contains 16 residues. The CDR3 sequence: CASSQEDRGNSYEQYF. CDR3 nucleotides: TGCGCCAGCAGCCAAGAAGACAGGGGAAACTCCTACGAGCAGTACTTC.

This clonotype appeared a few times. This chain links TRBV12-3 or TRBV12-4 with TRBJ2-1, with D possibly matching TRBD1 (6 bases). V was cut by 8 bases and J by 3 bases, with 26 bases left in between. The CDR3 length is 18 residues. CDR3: CASPPPASGQGIYNEQFF. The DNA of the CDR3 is TGTGCCAGCCCCCCACCAGCTTCCGGGCAGGGGATCTACAATGAGCAGTTCTTC.

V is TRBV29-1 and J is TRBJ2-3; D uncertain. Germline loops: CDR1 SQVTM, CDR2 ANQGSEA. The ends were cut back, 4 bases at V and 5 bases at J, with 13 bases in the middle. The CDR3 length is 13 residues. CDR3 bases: TGCAGCGTTGGGCTAGTGGTTGGAGATACGCAGTATTTT. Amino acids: CSVGLVVGDTQYF.

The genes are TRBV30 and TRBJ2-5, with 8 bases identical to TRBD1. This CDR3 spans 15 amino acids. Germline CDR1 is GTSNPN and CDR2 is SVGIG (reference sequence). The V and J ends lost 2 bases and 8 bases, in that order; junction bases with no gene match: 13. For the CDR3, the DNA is TGTGCCTGGAGTTCTGGGACAGGAGGACGAGAAACCCAGTACTTC. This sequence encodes CAWSSGTGGRETQYF.

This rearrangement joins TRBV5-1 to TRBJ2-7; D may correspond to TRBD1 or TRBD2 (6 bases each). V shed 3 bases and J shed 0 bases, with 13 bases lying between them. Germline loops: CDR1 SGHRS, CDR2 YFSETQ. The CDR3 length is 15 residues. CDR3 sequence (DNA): TGCGCCAGCAGCTCGGGGGACACCCGCTCCTACGAGCAGTACTTC. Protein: CASSSGDTRSYEQYF.

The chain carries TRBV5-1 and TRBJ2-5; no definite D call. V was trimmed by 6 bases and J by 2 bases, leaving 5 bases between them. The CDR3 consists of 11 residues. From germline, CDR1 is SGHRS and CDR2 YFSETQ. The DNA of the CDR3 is TGCGCCAGCATGGGTCAAGAGACCCAGTACTTC. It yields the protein CASMGQETQYF.

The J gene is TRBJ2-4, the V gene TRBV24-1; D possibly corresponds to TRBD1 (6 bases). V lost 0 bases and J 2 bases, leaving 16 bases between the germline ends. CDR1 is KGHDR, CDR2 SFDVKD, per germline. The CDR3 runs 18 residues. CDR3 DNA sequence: TGTGCCACCAGTGATTTGCCCCAGGGGTGGAGCACCAAAAACATTCAGTACTTC. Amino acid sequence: CATSDLPQGWSTKNIQYF.

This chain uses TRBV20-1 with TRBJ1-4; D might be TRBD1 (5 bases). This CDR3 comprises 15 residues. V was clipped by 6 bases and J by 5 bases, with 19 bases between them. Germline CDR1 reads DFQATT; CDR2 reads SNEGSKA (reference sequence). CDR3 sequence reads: CSARGEAFWNEKLFF. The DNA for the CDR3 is TGCAGTGCCCGAGGGGAAGCCTTCTGGAATGAAAAACTGTTTTTT.

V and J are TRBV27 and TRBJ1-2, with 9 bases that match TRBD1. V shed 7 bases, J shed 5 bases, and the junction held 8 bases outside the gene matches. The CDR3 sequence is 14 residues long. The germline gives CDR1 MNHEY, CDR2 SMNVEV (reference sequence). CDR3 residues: CASKKTGGVYGYTF. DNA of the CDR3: TGTGCCAGCAAAAAAACAGGGGGCGTTTATGGCTACACCTTC.

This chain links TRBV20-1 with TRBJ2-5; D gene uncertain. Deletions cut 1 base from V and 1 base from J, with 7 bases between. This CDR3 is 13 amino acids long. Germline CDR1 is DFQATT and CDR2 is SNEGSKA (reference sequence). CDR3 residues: CSARADPQETQYF. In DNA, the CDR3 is TGCAGTGCTAGAGCGGACCCCCAAGAGACCCAGTACTTC.

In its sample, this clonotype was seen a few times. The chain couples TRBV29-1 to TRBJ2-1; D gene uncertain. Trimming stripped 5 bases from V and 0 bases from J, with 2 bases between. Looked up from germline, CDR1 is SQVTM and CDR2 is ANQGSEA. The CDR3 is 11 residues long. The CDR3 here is CSVFSYNEQFF. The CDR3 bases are TGCAGCGTTTTCTCCTACAATGAGCAGTTCTTC.

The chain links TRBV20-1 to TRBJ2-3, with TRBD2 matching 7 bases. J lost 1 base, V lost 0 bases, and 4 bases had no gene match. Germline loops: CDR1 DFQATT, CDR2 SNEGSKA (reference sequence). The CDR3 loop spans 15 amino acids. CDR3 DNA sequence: TGCAGTGCTAGAGATGGGGCGGGGGGCACAGATACGCAGTATTTT. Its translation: CSARDGAGGTDTQYF.